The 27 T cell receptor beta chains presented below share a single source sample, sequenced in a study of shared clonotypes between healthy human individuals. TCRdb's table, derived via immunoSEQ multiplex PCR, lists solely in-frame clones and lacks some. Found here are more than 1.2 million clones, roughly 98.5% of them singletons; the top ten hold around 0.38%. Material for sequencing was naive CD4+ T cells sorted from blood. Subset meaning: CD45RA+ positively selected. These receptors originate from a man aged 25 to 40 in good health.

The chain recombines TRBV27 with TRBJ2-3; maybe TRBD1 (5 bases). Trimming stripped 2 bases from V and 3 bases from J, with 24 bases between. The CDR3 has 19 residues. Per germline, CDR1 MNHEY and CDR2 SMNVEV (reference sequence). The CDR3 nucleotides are TGTGCCAGCAGTTTACACTCCATCGGACATTACCAAGGGACAGATACGCAGTATTTT. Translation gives CASSLHSIGHYQGTDTQYF.

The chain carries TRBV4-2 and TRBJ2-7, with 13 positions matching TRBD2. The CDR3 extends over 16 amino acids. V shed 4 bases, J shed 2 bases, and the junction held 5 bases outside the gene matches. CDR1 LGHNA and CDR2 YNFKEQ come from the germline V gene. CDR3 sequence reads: CASSPGGLAGTYEQYF. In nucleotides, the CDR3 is TGTGCCAGCAGCCCGGGGGGACTAGCGGGGACCTACGAGCAGTACTTC.

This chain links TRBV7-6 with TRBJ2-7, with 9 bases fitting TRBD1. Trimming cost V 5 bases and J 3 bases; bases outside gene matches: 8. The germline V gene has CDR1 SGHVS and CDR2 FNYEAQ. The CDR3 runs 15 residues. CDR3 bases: TGTGCCAGCAGCCGGGGGACAGGGATATTCTACGAGCAGTACTTC. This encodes CASSRGTGIFYEQYF.

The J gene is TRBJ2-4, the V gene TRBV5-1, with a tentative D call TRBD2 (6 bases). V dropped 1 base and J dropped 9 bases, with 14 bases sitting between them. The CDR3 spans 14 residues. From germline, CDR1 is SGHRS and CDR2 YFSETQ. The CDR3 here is CASSLYPPGGIQYF. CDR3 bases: TGCGCCAGCAGCTTGTACCCTCCCGGGGGCATTCAGTACTTC.

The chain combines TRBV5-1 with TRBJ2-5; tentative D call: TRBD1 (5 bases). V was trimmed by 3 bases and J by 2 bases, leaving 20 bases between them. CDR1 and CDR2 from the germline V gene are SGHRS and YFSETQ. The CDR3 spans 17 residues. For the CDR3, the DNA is TGCGCCAGCAGCTCTGTAGGGGTCCGGGCTCTTCAAGAGACCCAGTACTTC. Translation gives CASSSVGVRALQETQYF.

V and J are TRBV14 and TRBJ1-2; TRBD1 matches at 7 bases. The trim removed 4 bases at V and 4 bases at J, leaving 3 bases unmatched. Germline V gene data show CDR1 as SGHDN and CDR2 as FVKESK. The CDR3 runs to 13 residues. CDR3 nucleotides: TGTGCCAGCAGCCGGGGACAGCTCTATGGCTACACCTTC. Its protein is CASSRGQLYGYTF.

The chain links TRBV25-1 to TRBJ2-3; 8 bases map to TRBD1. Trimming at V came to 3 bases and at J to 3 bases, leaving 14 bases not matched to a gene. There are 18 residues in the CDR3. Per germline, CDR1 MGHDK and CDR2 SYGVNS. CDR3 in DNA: TGTGCCAGCAGTGACCCTCTCGGACAGGGCCTTAGGACAGATACGCAGTATTTT. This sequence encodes CASSDPLGQGLRTDTQYF. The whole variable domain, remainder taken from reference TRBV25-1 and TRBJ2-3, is EADIYQTPRYLVIGTGKKITLECSQTMGHDKMYWYQQDPGMELHLIHYSYGVNSTEKGDLSSESTVSRIRTEHFPLTLESARPSHTSQYLCASSDPLGQGLRTDTQYFGPGTRLTVL.

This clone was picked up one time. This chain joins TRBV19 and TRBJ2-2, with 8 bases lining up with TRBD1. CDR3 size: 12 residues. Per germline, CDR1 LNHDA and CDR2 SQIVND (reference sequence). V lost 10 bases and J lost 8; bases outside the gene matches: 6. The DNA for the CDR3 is TGTGCCATTCGGACAGGGAAGGGGGAGCTGTTTTTT. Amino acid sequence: CAIRTGKGELFF.

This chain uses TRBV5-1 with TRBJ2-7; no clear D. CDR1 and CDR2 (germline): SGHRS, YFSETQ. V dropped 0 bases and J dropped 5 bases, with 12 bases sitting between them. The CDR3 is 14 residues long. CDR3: CASSLASRVDEQYF. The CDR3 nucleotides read TGCGCCAGCAGCTTGGCCTCTAGGGTAGACGAGCAGTACTTC.

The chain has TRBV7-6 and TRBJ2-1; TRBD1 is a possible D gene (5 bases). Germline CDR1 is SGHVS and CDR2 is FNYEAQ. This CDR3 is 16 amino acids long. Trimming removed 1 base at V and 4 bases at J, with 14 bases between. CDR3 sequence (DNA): TGTGCCAGCAGCTTAGAGGGGTGGAAAGGATACAATGAGCAGTTCTTC. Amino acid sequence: CASSLEGWKGYNEQFF.

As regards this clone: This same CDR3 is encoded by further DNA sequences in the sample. CDR3 in DNA: TGTGCCACCAGTCGAGGGGAGTACGAGCAGTACTTC. Translated: CATSRGEYEQYF. The chain has TRBV15 and TRBJ2-7; tentatively, D is TRBD1 or TRBD2 (5 bases each). The ends were cut back, 6 bases at V and 4 bases at J, with 10 bases in the middle. Germline assignment: CDR1 LNHNV and CDR2 YYDKDF (reference sequence). The CDR3 length is 12 residues.

The CDR3 is CSVVGMTGLRSNQPQHF. CDR3 in DNA: TGCAGCGTTGTGGGGATGACGGGATTAAGGAGCAATCAGCCCCAGCATTTT. The rearrangement joins TRBV29-1 to TRBJ1-5; D remains ambiguous. Germline V lookup: CDR1 SQVTM, CDR2 ANQGSEA. V was clipped by 4 bases and J by 1 base, with 20 bases between them. The CDR3 spans 17 residues. Full variable domain (remainder filled in from reference TRBV29-1 and TRBJ1-5): SAVISQKPSRDICQRGTSLTIQCQVDSQVTMMFWYRQQPGQSLTLIATANQGSEATYESGFVIDKFPISRPNLTFSTLTVSNMSPEDSSIYLCSVVGMTGLRSNQPQHFGDGTRLSIL.

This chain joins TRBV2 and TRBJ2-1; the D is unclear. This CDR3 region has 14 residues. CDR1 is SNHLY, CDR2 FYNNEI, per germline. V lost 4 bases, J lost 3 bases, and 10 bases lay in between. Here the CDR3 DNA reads TGTGCCAGCAGTGGGGCGACCTACTACAATGAGCAGTTCTTC. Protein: CASSGATYYNEQFF. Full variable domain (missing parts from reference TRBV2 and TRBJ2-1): EPEVTQTPSHQVTQMGQEVILRCVPISNHLYFYWYRQILGQKVEFLVSFYNNEISEKSEIFDDQFSVERPDGSNFTLKIRSTKLEDSAMYFCASSGATYYNEQFFGPGTRLTVL.

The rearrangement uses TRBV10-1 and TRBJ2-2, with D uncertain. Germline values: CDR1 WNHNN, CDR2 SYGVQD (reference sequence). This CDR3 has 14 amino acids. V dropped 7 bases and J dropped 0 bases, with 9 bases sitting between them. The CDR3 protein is CASKGTANTGELFF. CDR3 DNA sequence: TGCGCCAGCAAAGGCACAGCGAACACCGGGGAGCTGTTTTTT.

The CDR3 region has the DNA TGTGCCAGCAGGTCATGGGGGGGCAGATTTTCGGAGCTGTTTTTT. Encoded protein: CASRSWGGRFSELFF. The chain recombines TRBV9 with TRBJ2-2; weak D call: TRBD2 (7 bases). CDR1 is SGDLS and CDR2 is YYNGEE in the germline V gene. This CDR3 contains 15 residues. Between the trimmed V and J ends, which lost 5 bases and 10 bases, there was a span of 21 bases.

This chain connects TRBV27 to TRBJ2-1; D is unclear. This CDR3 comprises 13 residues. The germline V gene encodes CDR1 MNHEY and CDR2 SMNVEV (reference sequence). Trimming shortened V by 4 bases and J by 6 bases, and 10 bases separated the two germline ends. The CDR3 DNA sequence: TGTGCCAGCAGTTCCCCTTCGGGCAATGAGCAGTTCTTC. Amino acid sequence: CASSSPSGNEQFF.

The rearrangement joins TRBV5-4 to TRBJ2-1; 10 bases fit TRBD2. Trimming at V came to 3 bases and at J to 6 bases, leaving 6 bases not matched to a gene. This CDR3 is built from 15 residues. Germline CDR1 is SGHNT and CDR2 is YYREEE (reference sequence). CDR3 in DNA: TGTGCCAGCAGCTCGGAACTAGCGGGATCCAATGAGCAGTTCTTC. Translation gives CASSSELAGSNEQFF.

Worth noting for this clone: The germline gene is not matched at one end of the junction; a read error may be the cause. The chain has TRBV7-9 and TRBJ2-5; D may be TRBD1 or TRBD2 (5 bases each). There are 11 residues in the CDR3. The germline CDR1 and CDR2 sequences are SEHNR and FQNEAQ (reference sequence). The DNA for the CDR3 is TGTGCCAGCAGCTTAGCGGGACCCTCCGACTTC. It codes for CASSLAGPSDF.

The CDR3 loop is CARGRGSSYEQYF. In nucleotides, the CDR3 is TGTGCCAGGGGACGGGGCAGCTCCTACGAGCAGTACTTC. V is TRBV2 and J is TRBJ2-7, with D possibly called TRBD1 or TRBD2 (5 bases each). The germline CDR1 and CDR2 sequences are SNHLY and FYNNEI. Trimming stripped 9 bases from V and 0 bases from J, with 12 bases between. The CDR3 loop spans 13 amino acids.

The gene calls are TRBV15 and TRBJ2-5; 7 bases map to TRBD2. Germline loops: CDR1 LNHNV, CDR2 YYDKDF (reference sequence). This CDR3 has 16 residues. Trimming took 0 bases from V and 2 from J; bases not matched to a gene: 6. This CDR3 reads CATSRDGTNRQETQYF. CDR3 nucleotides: TGTGCCACCAGCAGAGATGGGACTAACCGACAAGAGACCCAGTACTTC.

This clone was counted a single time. CDR3 region: CASNRGGRPSIHEQFF. The CDR3 nucleotides read TGTGCCAGCAATCGTGGCGGGAGACCATCCATCCATGAGCAGTTCTTC. This chain connects TRBV28 to TRBJ2-1; 7 bases align to TRBD2. The CDR3 runs 16 residues. From germline, CDR1 is MDHEN and CDR2 SYDVKM. J was trimmed by 8 bases and V by 7 bases; bases with no gene match: 17.

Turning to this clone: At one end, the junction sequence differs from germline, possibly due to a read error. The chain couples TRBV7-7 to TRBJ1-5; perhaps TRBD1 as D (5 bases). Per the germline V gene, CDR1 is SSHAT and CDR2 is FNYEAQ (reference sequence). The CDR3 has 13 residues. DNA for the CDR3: TGTGCTAGCAGCCTCGACAGAAATCAGCCCCAGCATTTT. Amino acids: CASSLDRNQPQHF.

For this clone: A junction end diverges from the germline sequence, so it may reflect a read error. The CDR3 loop is CASSSYRDREF. The CDR3 bases are TGTGCCAGCAGCTCTTACCGGGACAGAGAGTTT. The V gene is TRBV11-2, the J gene TRBJ1-3; 7 bases line up with TRBD1. The CDR3 is 11 residues long. In germline, CDR1 is SGHAT, CDR2 FQNNGV.

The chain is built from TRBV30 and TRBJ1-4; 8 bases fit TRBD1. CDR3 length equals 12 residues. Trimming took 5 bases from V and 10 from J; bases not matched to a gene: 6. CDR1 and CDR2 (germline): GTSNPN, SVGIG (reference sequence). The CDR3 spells CAWLQGTGKLFF. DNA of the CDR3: TGTGCCTGGTTACAGGGGACAGGAAAACTGTTTTTT. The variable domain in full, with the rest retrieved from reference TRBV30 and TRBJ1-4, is SQTIHQWPATLVQPVGSPLSLECTVEGTSNPNLYWYRQAAGRGLQLLFYSVGIGQISSEVPQNLSASRPQDRQFILSSKKLLLSDSGFYLCAWLQGTGKLFFGSGTQLSVL.

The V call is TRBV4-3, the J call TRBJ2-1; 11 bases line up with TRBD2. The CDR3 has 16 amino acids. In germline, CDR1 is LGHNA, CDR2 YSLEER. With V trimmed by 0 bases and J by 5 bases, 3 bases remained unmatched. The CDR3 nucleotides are TGCGCCAGCAGCCAAGACGGACTAGCGGGTGACAATGAGCAGTTCTTC. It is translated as CASSQDGLAGDNEQFF.

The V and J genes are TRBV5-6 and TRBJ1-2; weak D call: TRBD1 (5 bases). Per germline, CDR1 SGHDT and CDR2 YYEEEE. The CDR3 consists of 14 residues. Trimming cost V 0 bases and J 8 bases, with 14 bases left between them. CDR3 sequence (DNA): TGTGCCAGCAGCTTGGCCGGGAGGGGCGGGGGCTACACCTTC. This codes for CASSLAGRGGGYTF. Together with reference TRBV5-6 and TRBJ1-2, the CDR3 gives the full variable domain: DAGVTQSPTHLIKTRGQQVTLRCSPKSGHDTVSWYQQALGQGPQFIFQYYEEEERQRGNFPDRFSGHQFPNYSSELNVNALLLGDSALYLCASSLAGRGGGYTFGSGTRLTVV.

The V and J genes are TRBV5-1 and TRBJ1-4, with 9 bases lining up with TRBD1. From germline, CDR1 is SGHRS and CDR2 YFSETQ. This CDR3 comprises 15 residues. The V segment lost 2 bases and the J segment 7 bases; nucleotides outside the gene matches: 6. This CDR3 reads CASSFETGGGEKLFF. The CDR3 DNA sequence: TGCGCCAGCAGCTTTGAGACAGGGGGAGGTGAAAAACTGTTTTTT.